The 6 T cell receptor beta chains below come from one sample, sequenced in a study of blood T cell repertoires in COVID-19. Data came from immunoSEQ multiplex PCR; TCRdb stores just in-frame clones and leaves some out. The sample carries 85,000 to 130,000 clones, around 85% recorded once. Sequencing was performed on peripheral blood. These receptors all stem from a woman over 75 with active or convalescent COVID-19.

This chain links TRBV5-1 with TRBJ1-5, with TRBD1 matching over 7 bases. The CDR3 is made up of 15 amino acids. Germline trimming cut 0 bases from V and 3 bases from J; bases unmatched to any gene: 3. Germline V lookup: CDR1 SGHRS, CDR2 YFSETQ. The DNA of the CDR3 is TGCGCCAGCAGCTTGGCGGGACAGCTCAATCAGCCCCAGCATTTT. Its protein product is CASSLAGQLNQPQHF.

The CDR3 reads CASSLVTSGREYEQYF. For the CDR3, the DNA is TGCGCCAGCAGCTTGGTGACTAGCGGGAGGGAATACGAGCAGTACTTC. The genes are TRBV5-1 and TRBJ2-7, with 14 bases that match TRBD2. Germline V gives CDR1 SGHRS, CDR2 YFSETQ. Trimming took 0 bases from V and 4 from J; bases not matched to a gene: 3. The CDR3 spans 16 residues.

The chain has TRBV11-1 and TRBJ1-6, with TRBD1 identical over 8 bases. Per germline, CDR1 SGHAT and CDR2 FQDESV (reference sequence). V shed 6 bases and J 9 bases; nucleotides not matched to a gene: 7. The CDR3 spans 14 residues. This chain's CDR3 is CASRSGQAFSPLHF. CDR3 DNA: TGTGCCAGCAGATCGGGACAGGCGTTTTCACCCCTCCACTTT.

The chain joins TRBV2 to TRBJ1-5; unclear D gene. The CDR3 contains 14 residues. V lost 1 base and J lost 6, with 10 bases in between. Germline CDR1 reads SNHLY; CDR2 reads FYNNEI. CDR3 protein: CASSEGRPGQPQHF. CDR3 DNA sequence: TGTGCCAGCAGTGAAGGTCGGCCGGGTCAGCCCCAGCATTTT.

The V and J genes are TRBV6-5 and TRBJ1-1, with D tentatively TRBD1 (5 bases). Germline values: CDR1 MNHEY, CDR2 SVGAGI. Trimming took off 2 bases at V and 7 bases at J, with 17 bases between the two ends. The CDR3 is 15 residues long. The CDR3 protein is CASSYRGGFVGEAFF. The CDR3 region has the DNA TGTGCCAGCAGTTACAGGGGAGGGTTCGTCGGTGAAGCTTTCTTT.

This chain joins TRBV5-4 and TRBJ2-3; 12 bases are shared with TRBD2. J was trimmed by 2 bases and V by 4 bases; bases with no gene match: 5. Per germline, CDR1 SGHNT and CDR2 YYREEE (reference sequence). The CDR3 covers 16 residues. The CDR3 coding sequence is TGTGCCAGCAGCCTCAGGACTAGCGGGGACACAGATACGCAGTATTTT. As protein: CASSLRTSGDTDTQYF. Drawing the rest from reference TRBV5-4 and TRBJ2-3, the complete variable domain is ETGVTQSPTHLIKTRGQQVTLRCSSQSGHNTVSWYQQALGQGPQFIFQYYREEENGRGNFPPRFSGLQFPNYSSELNVNALELDDSALYLCASSLRTSGDTDTQYFGPGTRLTVL.